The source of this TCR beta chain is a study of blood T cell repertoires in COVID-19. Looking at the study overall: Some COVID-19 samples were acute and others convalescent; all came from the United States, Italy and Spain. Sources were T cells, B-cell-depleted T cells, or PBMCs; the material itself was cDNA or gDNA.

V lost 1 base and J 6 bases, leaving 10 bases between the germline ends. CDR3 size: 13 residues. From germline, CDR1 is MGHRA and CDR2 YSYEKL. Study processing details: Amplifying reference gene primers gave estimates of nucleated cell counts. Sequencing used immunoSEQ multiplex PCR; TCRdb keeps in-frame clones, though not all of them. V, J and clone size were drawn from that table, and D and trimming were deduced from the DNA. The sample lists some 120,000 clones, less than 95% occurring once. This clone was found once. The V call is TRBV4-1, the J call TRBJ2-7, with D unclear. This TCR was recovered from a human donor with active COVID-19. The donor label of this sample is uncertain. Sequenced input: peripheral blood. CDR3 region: CASSQASGSEQYF. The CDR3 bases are TGCGCCAGCAGCCAAGCGTCTGGCTCCGAGCAGTACTTC.